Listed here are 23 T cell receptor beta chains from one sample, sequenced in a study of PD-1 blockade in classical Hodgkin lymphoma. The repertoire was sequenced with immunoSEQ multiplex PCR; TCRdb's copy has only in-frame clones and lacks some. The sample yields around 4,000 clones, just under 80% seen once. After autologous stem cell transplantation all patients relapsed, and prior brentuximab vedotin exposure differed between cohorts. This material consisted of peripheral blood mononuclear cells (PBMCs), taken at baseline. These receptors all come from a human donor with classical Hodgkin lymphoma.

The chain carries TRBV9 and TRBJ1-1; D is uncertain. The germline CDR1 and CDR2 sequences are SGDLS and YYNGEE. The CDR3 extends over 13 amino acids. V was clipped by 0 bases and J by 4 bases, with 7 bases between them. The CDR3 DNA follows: TGTGCCAGCAGCGTAGTGGGGAGCACTGAAGCTTTCTTT. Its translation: CASSVVGSTEAFF.

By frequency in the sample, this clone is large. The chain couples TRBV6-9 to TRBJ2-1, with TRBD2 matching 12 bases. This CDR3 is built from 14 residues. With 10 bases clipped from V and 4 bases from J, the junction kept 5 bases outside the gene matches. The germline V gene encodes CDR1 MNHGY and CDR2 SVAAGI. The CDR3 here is CAILLAGGYNEQFF. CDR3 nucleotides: TGTGCCATCTTACTAGCGGGGGGATACAATGAGCAGTTCTTC.

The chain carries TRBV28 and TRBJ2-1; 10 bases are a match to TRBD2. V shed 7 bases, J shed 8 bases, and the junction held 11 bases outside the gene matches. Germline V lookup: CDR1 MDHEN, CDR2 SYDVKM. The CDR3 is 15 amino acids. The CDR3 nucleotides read TGTGCCAGCAAGTATACTAGCGGGGTTTCGTATGAGCAGTTCTTC. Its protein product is CASKYTSGVSYEQFF.

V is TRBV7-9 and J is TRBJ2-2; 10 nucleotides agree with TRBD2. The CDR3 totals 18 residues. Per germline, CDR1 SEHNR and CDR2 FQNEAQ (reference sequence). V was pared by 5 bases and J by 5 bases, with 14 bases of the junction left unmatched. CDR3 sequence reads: CASSPAKRGGPGTGELFF. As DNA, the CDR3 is TGTGCCAGCAGCCCCGCGAAGCGGGGGGGCCCAGGGACCGGGGAGCTGTTTTTT.

CDR3 in DNA: TGCGCCAGCAGCTCCGAGGGGTACGAGCAGTACTTC. It encodes CASSSEGYEQYF. V gene TRBV5-1 combines with J gene TRBJ2-7; D is possibly TRBD1 or TRBD2 (5 bases each). CDR1 is SGHRS and CDR2 is YFSETQ in the germline V gene. CDR3 length: 12 amino acids. Trimming removed 3 bases at V and 4 bases at J, with 8 bases between.

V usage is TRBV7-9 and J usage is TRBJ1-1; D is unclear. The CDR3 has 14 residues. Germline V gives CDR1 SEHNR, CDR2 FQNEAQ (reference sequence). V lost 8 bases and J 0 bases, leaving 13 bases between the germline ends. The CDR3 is CASRAAGLNTEAFF. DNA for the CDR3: TGTGCCAGCCGAGCCGCGGGGTTGAACACTGAAGCTTTCTTT. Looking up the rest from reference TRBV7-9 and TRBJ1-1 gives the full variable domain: DTGVSQNPRHKITKRGQNVTFRCDPISEHNRLYWYRQTLGQGPEFLTYFQNEAQLEKSRLLSDRFSAERPKGSFSTLEIQRTEQGDSAMYLCASRAAGLNTEAFFGQGTRLTVV.

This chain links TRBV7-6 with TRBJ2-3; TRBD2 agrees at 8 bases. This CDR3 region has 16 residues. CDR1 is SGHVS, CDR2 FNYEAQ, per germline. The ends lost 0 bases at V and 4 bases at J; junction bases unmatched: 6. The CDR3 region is CASSLAMGLDADTQYF. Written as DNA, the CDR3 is TGTGCCAGCAGCTTAGCGATGGGACTAGATGCAGATACGCAGTATTTT.

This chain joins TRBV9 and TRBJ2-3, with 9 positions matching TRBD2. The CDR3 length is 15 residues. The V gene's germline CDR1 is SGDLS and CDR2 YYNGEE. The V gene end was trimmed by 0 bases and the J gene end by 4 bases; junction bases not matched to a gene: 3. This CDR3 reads CASSVESGRPDTQYF. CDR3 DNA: TGTGCCAGCAGCGTAGAAAGCGGGAGGCCAGATACGCAGTATTTT. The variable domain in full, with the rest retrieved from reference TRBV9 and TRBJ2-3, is DSGVTQTPKHLITATGQRVTLRCSPRSGDLSVYWYQQSLDQGLQFLIQYYNGEERAKGNILERFSAQQFPDLHSELNLSSLELGDSALYFCASSVESGRPDTQYFGPGTRLTVL.

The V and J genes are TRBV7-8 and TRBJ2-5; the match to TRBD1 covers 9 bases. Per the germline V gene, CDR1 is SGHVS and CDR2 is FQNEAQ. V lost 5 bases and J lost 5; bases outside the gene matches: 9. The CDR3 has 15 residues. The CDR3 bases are TGTGCCAGCAGCCACCGGGACAGGGTCCAGGAGACCCAGTACTTC. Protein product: CASSHRDRVQETQYF.

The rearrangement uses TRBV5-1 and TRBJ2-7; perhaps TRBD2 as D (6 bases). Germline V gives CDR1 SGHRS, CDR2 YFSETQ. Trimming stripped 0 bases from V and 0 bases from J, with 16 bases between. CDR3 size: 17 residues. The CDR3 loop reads CASSLVPSTGLSYEQYF. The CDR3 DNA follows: TGCGCCAGCAGCTTGGTCCCCTCAACGGGACTCTCCTACGAGCAGTACTTC.

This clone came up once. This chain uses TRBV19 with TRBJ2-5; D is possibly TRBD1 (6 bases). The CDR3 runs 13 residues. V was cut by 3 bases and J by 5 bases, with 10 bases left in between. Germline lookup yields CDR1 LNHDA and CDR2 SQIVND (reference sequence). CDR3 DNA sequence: TGTGCCAGTAGTATTGTCGACAGGGAGACCCAGTACTTC. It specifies CASSIVDRETQYF.

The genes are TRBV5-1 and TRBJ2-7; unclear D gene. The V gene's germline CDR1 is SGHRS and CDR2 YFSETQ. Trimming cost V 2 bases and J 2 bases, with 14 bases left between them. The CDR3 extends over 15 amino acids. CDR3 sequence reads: CASSFFARDTYEQYF. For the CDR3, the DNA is TGCGCCAGCAGCTTCTTTGCACGAGACACCTACGAGCAGTACTTC. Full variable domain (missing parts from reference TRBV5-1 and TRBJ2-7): KAGVTQTPRYLIKTRGQQVTLSCSPISGHRSVSWYQQTPGQGLQFLFEYFSETQRNKGNFPGRFSGRQFSNSRSEMNVSTLELGDSALYLCASSFFARDTYEQYFGPGTRLTVT.

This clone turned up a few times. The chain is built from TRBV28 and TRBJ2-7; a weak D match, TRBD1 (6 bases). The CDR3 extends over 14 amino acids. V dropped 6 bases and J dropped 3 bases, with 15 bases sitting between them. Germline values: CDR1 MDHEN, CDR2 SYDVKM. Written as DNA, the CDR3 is TGTGCCAGCAGCTCCGAACAGGGAATCTACGAGCAGTACTTC. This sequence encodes CASSSEQGIYEQYF.

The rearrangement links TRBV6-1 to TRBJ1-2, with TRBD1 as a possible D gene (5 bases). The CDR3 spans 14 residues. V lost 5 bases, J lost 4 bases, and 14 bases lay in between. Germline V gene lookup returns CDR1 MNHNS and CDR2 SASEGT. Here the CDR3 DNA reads TGTGCCAGCAGTCCGGCCCACGGGGGCTATGGCTACACCTTC. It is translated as CASSPAHGGYGYTF.

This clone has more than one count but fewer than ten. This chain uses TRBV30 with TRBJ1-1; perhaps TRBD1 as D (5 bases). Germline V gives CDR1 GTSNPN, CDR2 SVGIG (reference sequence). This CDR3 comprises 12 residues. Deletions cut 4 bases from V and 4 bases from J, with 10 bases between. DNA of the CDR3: TGTGCCTGGAACGGGGGGACCACTGAAGCTTTCTTT. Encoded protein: CAWNGGTTEAFF.

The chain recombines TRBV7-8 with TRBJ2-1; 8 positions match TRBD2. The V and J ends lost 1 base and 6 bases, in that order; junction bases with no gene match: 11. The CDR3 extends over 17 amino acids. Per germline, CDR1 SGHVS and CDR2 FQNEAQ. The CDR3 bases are TGTGCCAGCAGCTTAGGTGACGGGGGGGAAGCGGGCAATGAGCAGTTCTTC. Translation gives CASSLGDGGEAGNEQFF.

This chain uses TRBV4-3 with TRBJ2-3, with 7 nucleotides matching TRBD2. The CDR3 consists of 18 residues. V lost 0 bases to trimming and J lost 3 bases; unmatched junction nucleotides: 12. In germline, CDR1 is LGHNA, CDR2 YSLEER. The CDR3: CASSQDQPRLAPTDTQYF. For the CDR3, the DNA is TGCGCCAGCAGCCAAGATCAACCGAGACTAGCTCCGACAGATACGCAGTATTTT.

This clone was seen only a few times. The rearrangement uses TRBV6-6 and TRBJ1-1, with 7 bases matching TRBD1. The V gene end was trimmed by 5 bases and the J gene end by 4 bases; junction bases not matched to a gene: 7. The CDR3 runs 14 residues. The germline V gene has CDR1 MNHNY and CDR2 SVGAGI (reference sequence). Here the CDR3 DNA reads TGTGCCAGCAGTCCTCAGGCAGGGGGCACTGAAGCTTTCTTT. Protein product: CASSPQAGGTEAFF.

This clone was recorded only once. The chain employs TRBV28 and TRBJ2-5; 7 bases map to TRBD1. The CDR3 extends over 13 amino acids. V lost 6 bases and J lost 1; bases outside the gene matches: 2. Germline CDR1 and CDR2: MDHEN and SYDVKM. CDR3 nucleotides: TGTGCCAGCAGGCGGACAGGCCAAGAGACCCAGTACTTC. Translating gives CASRRTGQETQYF.

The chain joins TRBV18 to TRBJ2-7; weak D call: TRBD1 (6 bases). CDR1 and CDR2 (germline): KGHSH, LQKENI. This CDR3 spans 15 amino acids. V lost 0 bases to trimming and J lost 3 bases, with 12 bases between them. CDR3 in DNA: TGTGCCAGCTCACCACCGGGACAACCTGTCTACGAGCAGTACTTC. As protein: CASSPPGQPVYEQYF.

The CDR3 sequence is CASSFSGSSSYEQYF. DNA for the CDR3: TGCGCCAGCAGCTTTAGCGGGAGTAGCTCCTACGAGCAGTACTTC. This rearrangement joins TRBV5-1 to TRBJ2-7; 9 bases line up with TRBD2. The V segment lost 2 bases and the J segment 0 bases; nucleotides outside the gene matches: 3. CDR1 is SGHRS, CDR2 YFSETQ, per germline. The CDR3 consists of 15 residues.

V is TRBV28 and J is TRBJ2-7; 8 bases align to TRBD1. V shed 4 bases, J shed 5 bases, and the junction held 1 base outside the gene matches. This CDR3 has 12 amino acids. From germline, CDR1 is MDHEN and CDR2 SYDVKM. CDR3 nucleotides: TGTGCCAGCAGTTCCAGGGGGCACGAGCAGTACTTC. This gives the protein CASSSRGHEQYF.

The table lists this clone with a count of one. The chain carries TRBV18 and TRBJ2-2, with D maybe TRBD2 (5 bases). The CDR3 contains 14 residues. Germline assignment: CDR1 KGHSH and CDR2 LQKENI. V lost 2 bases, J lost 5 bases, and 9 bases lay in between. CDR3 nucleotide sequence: TGTGCCAGCTCACCATTCGGGGAAACCGGGGAGCTGTTTTTT. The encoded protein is CASSPFGETGELFF. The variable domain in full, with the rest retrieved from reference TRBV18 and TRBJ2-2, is NAGVMQNPRHLVRRRGQEARLRCSPMKGHSHVYWYRQLPEEGLKFMVYLQKENIIDESGMPKERFSAEFPKEGPSILRIQQVVRGDSAAYFCASSPFGETGELFFGEGSRLTVL.